There are a few counts of the clone carrying this TCR gamma chain. What it recognizes is unknown. A much larger clone differs from this one at a single base, so this may be a read error. This sample was included in a study of Vδ1+ human thymocytes. Findings and caveats of the study: Highly polyclonal TRG and TRD repertoires with Gaussian CDR3 length distributions appeared in thymus.

Trimming at V came to 2 bases and at J to 4 bases, leaving 2 bases not matched to a gene. The CDR3 spans 12 residues. Germline values: CDR1 VENAVY, CDR2 YDSYNSRV. The template was reverse-transcribed extracted RNA. Pooled V-gene forward primers with one constant-region reverse primer generated the CDR3 amplicons by multiplex PCR. TCRdb ran CATT on the multiplex PCR reads. Of tens of thousands of gamma-chain clones in the sample, 20% were seen once. The chain links TRGV8 to TRGJ1 or TRGJ2. Sequenced input: Vdelta1+ gamma-delta thymocytes from the thymus. Regarding subset: FACS-sorted CD3+ TCRalphabeta- TCRVdelta1+ TCRVdelta2- thymocytes. The receptor was isolated from a girl less than two years old who had congenital heart surgery. The CDR3, as DNA: TGTGCCACCTGGGATATATATTATAAGAAACTCTTT. Translation: CATWDIYYKKLF.